This TCR beta chain comes out of a study of T cells after yellow fever vaccination (dated by TCRdb to between 2018 and 2021). The study in broad terms: The SMART-Seq v4 Ultra Low Input RNA kit was used to prepare libraries from fractions with low cell numbers. To follow T-cell clones before and after primary and booster YFV17D yellow fever vaccination, bulk TCR alpha and beta repertoires were sequenced over time. The cohort comprised two healthy male donors, one aged 18 to 29 and one aged 30 to 39 years. Blood was collected at multiple timepoints before and after primary and secondary immunization, and bulk PBMC replicates and cell subsets were isolated. Overall results and qualifications from the work: Only two donors were included in the study, so the extent to which the findings can be generalized is limited. The secondary T-cell response was found to be weaker but faster than the primary response, with a peak reached on day 5 rather than on day 15. Most clones expanded after primary vaccination (approximately 97% of CD4 and 70% to 90% of CD8) were re-detected after the booster, suggesting that broad memory maintenance occurred. Computational filtering was needed because FACS-sorted repertoires could contain abundant contaminating clonotypes from the bulk population. A small share of clonotypes occurred in both CD4 and CD8 compartments, likely arising from convergent recombination.

The table lists this clonotype with many counts. Its cognate antigen has yet to be identified. One base away there is no much larger clone; base qualities are not given. TCR cDNA was made using 5'RACE template switching, a step that added a universal primer site and unique molecular identifiers. Priming for cDNA synthesis came from both the TCR alpha and TCR beta constant segments. Library amplification used two PCR steps, and the second PCR step added sample barcodes and sequencing adapters. Sequencing of the libraries was done on either Illumina HiSeq 2500 (2x100 bp) or NovaSeq (2x150 bp). Per the original workflow: Demultiplexing of reads and collapsing into UMI consensus sequences were performed with MIGEC, and V(D)J alignment was carried out with MiXCR. Vaccine-responding clonotypes were defined with edgeR using replicate PBMC samples, requiring FDR below 0.01 and a log2 fold change above 5 up to day 15. CD4 or CD8 identity was assigned to each bulk clonotype according to whether the clonotype was present at higher abundance in the sequenced CD4 repertoire or the sequenced CD8 repertoire. The public reads were quality trimmed at Q25 with fastp and then assembled into clones with MiXCR by TCRdb, keeping productive beta chains. Each record represents a unique CDR3 protein, reported with the most common genes and DNA among its rows. In this record, the V and J calls reflect TCRdb's handling and not the investigators' own analysis. Across this sample there are some 500,000 distinct CDR3 sequences, with roughly 13% seen only once. Roughly an eighth of the sample comes from the top ten.

The meaning of the sample's treatment or condition label: live attenuated yellow fever vaccine strain. At every blood-draw timepoint, two biological replicates of bulk PBMCs were collected. A standard Ficoll-Paque protocol was used to isolate PBMCs from peripheral blood. TriZol was used to extract RNA from bulk PBMCs, from CD4 and CD8 fractions, and from dextramer-positive and dextramer-negative fractions. Including cysteine and phenylalanine, the CDR3 has 14 amino acids. The only DNA kept is the CDR3, 42 bases in frame from the first base. V drops 1 base and J drops 7 bases, leaving 11 bases in between. From the germline V gene (reference sequence), CDR1 is LGHDT and CDR2 is YNNKEL.

Recombination connected TRBV3-1 to TRBJ1-5; the D gene is not confidently resolved. Sequencing used PBMCs, obtained on the day of the yellow fever booster vaccination. The receptor was derived from a man in his thirties or forties who received the YFV17D yellow fever vaccine. The CDR3 protein: CASSQVGNSQPQHF. The DNA reads TGTGCCAGCAGCCAAGTTGGTAATTCCCAGCCCCAGCATTTT.